These 28 T cell receptor beta chains came from one sample sequenced in a study of blood T cell repertoires in COVID-19 (dated by TCRdb to between 2020 and 2021). Receptors were amplified or captured by the immunoSEQ multiplex PCR assay. TCRdb stores this immuneACCESS table with in-frame sequences only. Part of the clones is absent; in the studies checked, under half of the shortfall reflects unresolved V genes, and no reason is known for the rest. The table for this sample lists fewer than 250,000 clones; around 85% of them were counted only once. The ten largest clones capture approximately 0.75% of the sample. Sequenced: peripheral blood. These receptors were collected from a woman between 70 and 85 years old with acute or convalescent COVID-19.

This chain links TRBV2 with TRBJ1-2, with 12 bases identical to TRBD1. CDR1 is SNHLY, CDR2 FYNNEI, per germline. The CDR3 loop spans 15 amino acids. J was trimmed by 8 bases and V by 1 base; bases with no gene match: 5. The CDR3 nucleotides read TGTGCCAGCAGTGAAGGTGGGACAGGGGGCGAAGGCTACACCTTC. Translation: CASSEGGTGGEGYTF.

The V and J genes are TRBV5-1 and TRBJ1-6, with TRBD1 matching over 9 bases. CDR3 length equals 15 residues. J was trimmed by 9 bases and V by 3 bases; bases with no gene match: 7. CDR1 and CDR2 (germline): SGHRS, YFSETQ. The CDR3 nucleotides read TGCGCCAGCAGCTCAGGGACAGGGCGAGGTTCACCCCTCCACTTT. Translated: CASSSGTGRGSPLHF.

The chain employs TRBV6-1 and TRBJ1-6; perhaps TRBD1 as D (6 bases). Trimming left V 2 bases short and J 7 bases short, with 12 bases between. There are 15 residues in the CDR3. Germline V gene lookup returns CDR1 MNHNS and CDR2 SASEGT. DNA of the CDR3: TGTGCCAGCAGTGAATGGGGTACAGGGAATTCACCCCTCCACTTT. This encodes CASSEWGTGNSPLHF.

This chain uses TRBV28 with TRBJ2-1, with a possible D match to TRBD2 (6 bases). The CDR3 has 16 residues. The V end lost 4 bases, the J end lost 0 bases, and 13 bases lay between the germline ends. CDR1 and CDR2 (germline): MDHEN, SYDVKM. CDR3 DNA: TGTGCCAGCAGTTCCAGTGGCGGGGACTCCTACAATGAGCAGTTCTTC. This sequence encodes CASSSSGGDSYNEQFF.

Only a few counts were recorded for this clone. This chain connects TRBV28 to TRBJ2-1; TRBD2 is a possible D gene (6 bases). Trimming removed 5 bases at V and 5 bases at J, with 19 bases between. The germline gives CDR1 MDHEN, CDR2 SYDVKM. The length of the CDR3 is 16 residues. DNA for the CDR3: TGTGCCAGCAGTCCCGCTAGTTTCGCGGGACACAATGAGCAGTTCTTC. Translating gives CASSPASFAGHNEQFF.

The V gene is TRBV5-1, the J gene TRBJ2-7; D is unresolved. The V and J ends lost 0 bases and 2 bases respectively, with 9 bases between them. This CDR3 comprises 14 residues. The V gene's germline CDR1 is SGHRS and CDR2 YFSETQ. CDR3 loop: CASSLGLEAYEQYF. In DNA form, the CDR3 reads TGCGCCAGCAGCTTGGGGCTAGAAGCCTACGAGCAGTACTTC.

This clone was seen a handful of times. CDR3 in amino acids: CASSSGLSYEQYF. In DNA form, the CDR3 reads TGCGCCAGCAGCTCCGGACTTTCCTACGAGCAGTACTTC. The chain employs TRBV4-1 and TRBJ2-7, with D perhaps matching TRBD2 (5 bases). The germline CDR1 and CDR2 sequences are MGHRA and YSYEKL. Trimming left V 5 bases short and J 1 base short, with 9 bases between. There are 13 residues in the CDR3.

This rearrangement joins TRBV6-5 to TRBJ1-1, with a weak D call TRBD1 (6 bases). Trimming removed 6 bases from V and 3 bases from J, with 8 bases in between. This CDR3 region has 12 residues. The germline V gene has CDR1 MNHEY and CDR2 SVGAGI. As DNA, the CDR3 is TGTGCCAGCAGACAGGGTGACACTGAAGCTTTCTTT. Protein: CASRQGDTEAFF.

The rearrangement joins TRBV5-4 to TRBJ2-7, with TRBD1 as a possible D gene (6 bases). Germline V gene data show CDR1 as SGHNT and CDR2 as YYREEE (reference sequence). Trimming shortened V by 4 bases and J by 6 bases, and 20 bases separated the two germline ends. There are 15 residues in the CDR3. The CDR3 loop reads CASSLQGRGAIEQYF. Here the CDR3 DNA reads TGTGCCAGCAGCCTGCAGGGCAGGGGAGCTATCGAGCAGTACTTC.

The chain carries TRBV5-1 and TRBJ1-5; D may be TRBD1 (5 bases). Germline values: CDR1 SGHRS, CDR2 YFSETQ. Deletions cut 0 bases from V and 4 bases from J, with 11 bases between. This CDR3 contains 15 residues. The CDR3 DNA sequence: TGCGCCAGCAGCTTGGGTGGGGACTCAAATCAGCCCCAGCATTTT. Protein sequence: CASSLGGDSNQPQHF.

V usage is TRBV7-2 and J usage is TRBJ2-7, with 8 bases identical to TRBD1. The ends lost 5 bases at V and 3 bases at J; junction bases unmatched: 6. The CDR3 loop spans 14 amino acids. The germline CDR1 and CDR2 sequences are SGHTA and FQGNSA. CDR3 coding DNA: TGTGCCAGCAGCGACAGGGGCGTTCGCTACGAGCAGTACTTC. This translates into CASSDRGVRYEQYF.

This sequence joins TRBV7-2 and TRBJ1-1; D remains unclear. The CDR3 is 13 residues long. Trimming took 3 bases from V and 9 from J, leaving 14 bases between them. CDR1 is SGHTA, CDR2 FQGNSA, per germline. CDR3 DNA sequence: TGTGCCAGCAGCTTGCCGAACAGCAACCAAGCTTTCTTT. Translating gives CASSLPNSNQAFF.

This clone has just one count. The V call is TRBV5-5, the J call TRBJ2-6; 8 bases line up with TRBD1. The CDR3 sequence is 18 residues long. Germline V gene sequence: CDR1 SGHKS, CDR2 YYEKEE (reference sequence). V shed 3 bases and J 4 bases; nucleotides not matched to a gene: 12. CDR3 nucleotide sequence: TGTGCCAGCAGCTCCGTCCCGGGACAGGTTGCGGGGGCCAACGTCCTGACTTTC. Its translation is CASSSVPGQVAGANVLTF.

This clone was seen a few times. This chain uses TRBV7-3 with TRBJ1-2; 10 bases line up with TRBD1. J gave up 6 bases and V 5 bases, and 3 bases lay outside the gene matches. The CDR3 totals 13 residues. The V gene's germline CDR1 is SGHTA and CDR2 FQGTGA. The CDR3 DNA sequence: TGTGCCAGCAGCCCCGACAGGGGGCATGGCTACACCTTC. It is translated as CASSPDRGHGYTF. The complete variable domain, with remaining parts taken from reference TRBV7-3 and TRBJ1-2, reads GAGVSQTPSNKVTEKGKYVELRCDPISGHTALYWYRQSLGQGPEFLIYFQGTGAADDSGLPNDRFFAVRPEGSVSTLKIQRTERGDSAVYLCASSPDRGHGYTFGSGTRLTVV.

The CDR3 spells CASSLSGSITDTQYF. The CDR3 DNA sequence: TGTGCCAGCAGCTTAAGCGGGAGTATTACAGATACGCAGTATTTT. The chain combines TRBV7-3 with TRBJ2-3; 7 nucleotides align to TRBD2. The CDR3 spans 15 residues. Germline V gives CDR1 SGHTA, CDR2 FQGTGA. The V segment lost 1 base and the J segment 3 bases; nucleotides outside the gene matches: 4.

The chain employs TRBV29-1 and TRBJ1-1; no clear D. The CDR3 loop spans 11 amino acids. The germline V gene encodes CDR1 SQVTM and CDR2 ANQGSEA. Trimming shortened V by 6 bases and J by 0 bases, and 5 bases separated the two germline ends. The CDR3 region is CSVAMNTEAFF. In DNA form, the CDR3 reads TGCAGCGTCGCGATGAACACTGAAGCTTTCTTT.

The V call is TRBV25-1, the J call TRBJ1-5; D may be TRBD1 (6 bases). Trimming removed 1 base at V and 0 bases at J, with 10 bases between. The CDR3 length is 16 residues. CDR1 MGHDK and CDR2 SYGVNS come from the germline V gene. This CDR3 reads CASSESGRGSNQPQHF. In nucleotides, the CDR3 is TGTGCCAGCAGTGAATCGGGCAGGGGTAGCAATCAGCCCCAGCATTTT.

The chain is built from TRBV15 and TRBJ1-3, with D perhaps matching TRBD1 (5 bases). Germline values: CDR1 LNHNV, CDR2 YYDKDF (reference sequence). CDR3 length: 16 amino acids. V was clipped by 3 bases and J by 3 bases, with 15 bases between them. In DNA form, the CDR3 reads TGTGCCACCAGCAGGCGGGGACGGAGTATTGGAAACACCATATATTTT. This codes for CATSRRGRSIGNTIYF.

The chain links TRBV6-5 to TRBJ1-2; TRBD1 aligns across 9 bases. J gave up 5 bases and V 5 bases, and 6 bases lay outside the gene matches. CDR1 and CDR2 from the germline V gene are MNHEY and SVGAGI. This CDR3 is 14 amino acids long. CDR3 amino acids: CASSPQGAVYGYTF. As DNA, the CDR3 is TGTGCCAGCAGTCCACAGGGGGCGGTTTATGGCTACACCTTC.

V usage is TRBV5-1 and J usage is TRBJ2-7, with 8 bases matching TRBD2. The CDR3 spans 18 residues. Unmatched junction bases numbered 16, after V lost 5 bases and J lost 0 bases. CDR1 and CDR2 (germline): SGHRS, YFSETQ. CDR3 sequence: CASSLEWSGGTSSYEQYF. The CDR3, as DNA: TGCGCCAGCAGTTTAGAATGGAGCGGGGGCACAAGCTCCTACGAGCAGTACTTC.

This clone was picked up a small number of times. This chain uses TRBV7-2 with TRBJ2-1, with unresolved D. The ends were cut back, 6 bases at V and 1 base at J, with 13 bases in the middle. The CDR3 spans 15 residues. Looked up from germline, CDR1 is SGHTA and CDR2 is FQGNSA. For the CDR3, the DNA is TGTGCCAGCAGTTCTTCCCGGAGTTCCTACAATGAGCAGTTCTTC. Residues: CASSSSRSSYNEQFF.

V is TRBV20-1 and J is TRBJ2-3; TRBD2 agrees at 15 bases. V was pared by 3 bases and J by 2 bases, with 18 bases of the junction left unmatched. The CDR3 covers 21 residues. Looked up from germline, CDR1 is DFQATT and CDR2 is SNEGSKA (reference sequence). The CDR3 DNA sequence: TGCAGTGCTAGTAGTGGGTTTGGACTAGCGGGGGGGAGAACCCTCACAGATACGCAGTATTTT. This translates into CSASSGFGLAGGRTLTDTQYF.

This clone has just one count. This chain connects TRBV5-5 to TRBJ2-1; 8 positions match TRBD1. Germline V lookup: CDR1 SGHKS, CDR2 YYEKEE (reference sequence). This CDR3 has 14 amino acids. V was clipped by 7 bases and J by 6 bases; unmatched bases: 9. The CDR3 DNA follows: TGTGCCAGCTCCGGACAGGGAGAAGTCAATGAGCAGTTCTTC. Its protein is CASSGQGEVNEQFF. Drawing the rest from reference TRBV5-5 and TRBJ2-1, the complete variable domain is DAGVTQSPTHLIKTRGQQVTLRCSPISGHKSVSWYQQVLGQGPQFIFQYYEKEERGRGNFPDRFSARQFPNYSSELNVNALLLGDSALYLCASSGQGEVNEQFFGPGTRLTVL.

V and J are TRBV3-1 (or the pseudogene TRBV3-2) and TRBJ2-2; 7 bases agree with TRBD2. Germline V gene lookup returns CDR1 LGHDT and CDR2 YNNKEL (reference sequence). Germline trimming cut 4 bases from V and 4 bases from J; bases unmatched to any gene: 6. This CDR3 contains 15 residues. Here the CDR3 DNA reads TGTGCCAGCAGCCCTCCCTCTAGCGGCACCGGGGAGCTGTTTTTT. Translation gives CASSPPSSGTGELFF.

The table lists this clone with a count of one. The chain carries TRBV4-3 and TRBJ2-3; D uncertain. With 4 bases removed from V and 1 base from J, the gap between germline ends came to 6 bases. Germline V gene sequence: CDR1 LGHNA, CDR2 YSLEER. The CDR3 runs to 13 residues. CDR3 nucleotide sequence: TGCGCCAGCAGCCCCGCGGGCACAGATACGCAGTATTTT. It encodes CASSPAGTDTQYF.

This chain connects TRBV7-2 to TRBJ1-1, with D unclear. Germline assignment: CDR1 SGHTA and CDR2 FQGNSA. The CDR3 totals 12 residues. The germline V and J ends were trimmed by 5 bases and 3 bases, with 7 bases remaining between them. The DNA for the CDR3 is TGTGCCAGCAGCCCTACTTACACTGAAGCTTTCTTT. It codes for CASSPTYTEAFF. The full variable domain, rest sourced from reference TRBV7-2 and TRBJ1-1, is GAGVSQSPSNKVTEKGKDVELRCDPISGHTALYWYRQSLGQGLEFLIYFQGNSAPDKSGLPSDRFSAERTGGSVSTLTIQRTQQEDSAVYLCASSPTYTEAFFGQGTRLTVV.

The chain uses TRBV11-2 and TRBJ1-1; D unresolved. Trimming removed 1 base from V and 4 bases from J, with 13 bases in between. In germline, CDR1 is SGHAT, CDR2 FQNNGV. The CDR3 loop spans 15 amino acids. CDR3 loop: CASSLVGAGSTEAFF. Written as DNA, the CDR3 is TGTGCCAGCAGCTTAGTAGGCGCGGGTAGCACTGAAGCTTTCTTT.

This clone appeared a few times. The chain uses TRBV11-2 and TRBJ2-1, with 8 bases aligning to TRBD2. Germline CDR1 reads SGHAT; CDR2 reads FQNNGV. CDR3 length equals 16 residues. V was clipped by 1 base and J by 7 bases; unmatched bases: 9. Written as DNA, the CDR3 is TGTGCCAGCAGCTTAGCTGCGGGAGGTTATTCTAATGAGCAGTTCTTC. It encodes CASSLAAGGYSNEQFF.